The clone carrying this TCR beta chain has a handful of counts. Original data processing: Quantification of nucleated cells was approximated via reference gene primer amplification. Sequenced by immunoSEQ multiplex PCR; TCRdb stores in-frame clones only, minus some. V and J calls and clone size are as listed in that table; D and trimming were resolved from the DNA. The top ten clones hold about 1.8% of a sample with a few hundred thousand clones, about 85% of them seen once. The sample comes from a study of blood T cell repertoires in COVID-19. Whole-study context: Samples taken during acute and convalescent COVID-19 were collected in the United States, Italy and Spain. PBMCs, B-cell-depleted T cells, or T cells were the source of the cDNA or gDNA that made up the material.

Per the germline V gene, CDR1 is SGHRS and CDR2 is YFSETQ. Losses at the gene ends were 2 bases for V and 6 bases for J; bases not matched to a gene: 5. The CDR3 contains 14 residues. The TCR sequence derives from a man aged 70 or older with acute or convalescent COVID-19. Material for sequencing was peripheral blood. The chain recombines TRBV5-1 with TRBJ2-7, with 10 bases identical to TRBD1. The CDR3 is CASSLTGTGVEQYF. Written as DNA, the CDR3 is TGCGCCAGCAGCTTAACCGGGACAGGGGTCGAGCAGTACTTC.